This T cell receptor beta chain was recorded in a study of cytomegalovirus exposure and HLA in healthy donors. Despite likely unrecorded immune exposures, the donors were nominally healthy at the time of sampling. The germline CDR1 and CDR2 sequences are MDHEN and SYDVKM. The CDR3 loop spans 15 amino acids. V gave up 3 bases and J gave up 0 bases, with 11 bases separating them. Both 60 Vbeta primers and 13 Jbeta primers went into the PCR. Generated by immunoSEQ multiplex PCR, the TCRdb table keeps only in-frame clones and is missing some. The sample consists of 150,000 to 200,000 clones, around 76% of them appearing once.

V gene TRBV28 combines with J gene TRBJ1-1; D call uncertain. Sequenced sample: PBMCs. This sequence originates from a man aged 35 to 55 in good health and CMV-seropositive. The CDR3 protein is CASSFEIIMNTEAFF. The CDR3 DNA is TGTGCCAGCAGTTTCGAGATAATAATGAACACTGAAGCTTTCTTT.